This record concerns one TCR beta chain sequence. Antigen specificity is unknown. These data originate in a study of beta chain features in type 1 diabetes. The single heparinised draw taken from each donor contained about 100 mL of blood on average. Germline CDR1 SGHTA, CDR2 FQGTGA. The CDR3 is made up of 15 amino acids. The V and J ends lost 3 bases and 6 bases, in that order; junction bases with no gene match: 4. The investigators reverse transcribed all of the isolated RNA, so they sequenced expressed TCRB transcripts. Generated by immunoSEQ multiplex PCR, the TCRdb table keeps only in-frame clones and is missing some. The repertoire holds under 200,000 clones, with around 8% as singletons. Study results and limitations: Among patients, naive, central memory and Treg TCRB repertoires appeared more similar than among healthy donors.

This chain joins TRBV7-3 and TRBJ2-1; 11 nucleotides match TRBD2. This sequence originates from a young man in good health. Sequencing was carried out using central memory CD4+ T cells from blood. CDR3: CASSFSTSGINEQFF. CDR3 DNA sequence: TGTGCCAGCAGCTTCTCGACTAGCGGGATCAATGAGCAGTTCTTC.